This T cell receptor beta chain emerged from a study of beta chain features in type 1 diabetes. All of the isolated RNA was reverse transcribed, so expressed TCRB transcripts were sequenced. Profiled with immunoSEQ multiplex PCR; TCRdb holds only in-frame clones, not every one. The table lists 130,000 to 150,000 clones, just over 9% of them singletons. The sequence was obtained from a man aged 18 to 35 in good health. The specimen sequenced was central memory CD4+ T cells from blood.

Written as DNA, the CDR3 is TGTGCCTGGAGTCCCGACAGGGTACAGCAGTACTTC. This encodes CAWSPDRVQQYF. The V and J genes are TRBV30 and TRBJ2-5, with 7 nucleotides matching TRBD1. V was pared by 2 bases and J by 11 bases, with 8 bases of the junction left unmatched. In germline, CDR1 is GTSNPN, CDR2 SVGIG (reference sequence). There are 12 residues in the CDR3.